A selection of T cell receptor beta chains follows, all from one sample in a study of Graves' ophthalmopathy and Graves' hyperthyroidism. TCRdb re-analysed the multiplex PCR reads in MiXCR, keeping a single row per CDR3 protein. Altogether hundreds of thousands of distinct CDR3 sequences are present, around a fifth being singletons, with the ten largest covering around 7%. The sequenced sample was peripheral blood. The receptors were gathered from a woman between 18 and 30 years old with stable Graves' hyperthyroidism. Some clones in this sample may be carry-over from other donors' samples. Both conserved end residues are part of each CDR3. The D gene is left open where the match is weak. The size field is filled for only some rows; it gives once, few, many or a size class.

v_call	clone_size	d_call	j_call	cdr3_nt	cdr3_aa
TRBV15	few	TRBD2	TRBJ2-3	TGTGCCACCAGCAGAGATCGAGCGGGGGGGTTGGATACGCAGTATTTT	CATSRDRAGGLDTQYF
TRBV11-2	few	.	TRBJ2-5	TGTGCCAGCAGCTTAGGCTCGGGTAGGGGAGAGACCCAGTACTTC	CASSLGSGRGETQYF
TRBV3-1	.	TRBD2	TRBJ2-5	TGTGCCAGCAGCCGAGGACTTCTAGCGGGGGGCCAAGAGACCCAGTACTTC	CASSRGLLAGGQETQYF
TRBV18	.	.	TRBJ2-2	TGTGCCAGCTCACCGTTAGCGAAAGCCGGGGAGCTGTTTTTT	CASSPLAKAGELFF
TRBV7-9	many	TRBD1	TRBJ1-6	TGTGCCAGCAGCAAAGACAGGGGGAGTAATTCACCCCTCCACTTT	CASSKDRGSNSPLHF
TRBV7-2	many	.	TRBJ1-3	TGTGCCAGCAGCCCCACAGGGTCCCCTGAATATTTT	CASSPTGSPEYF
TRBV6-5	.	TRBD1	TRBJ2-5	TGTGCCAGCAGTTACTGGACAGGGCCTGAGACCCAGTACTTC	CASSYWTGPETQYF
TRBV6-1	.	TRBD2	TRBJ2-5	TGTGCCAGCAGTGAACATACTAGCGGGGGGTACCAAGAGACCCAGTACTTC	CASSEHTSGGYQETQYF
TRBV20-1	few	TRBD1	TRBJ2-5	TGCAGTGCTAGCCTGGGGCCACGACAGGGGGCCTTAGAGACCCAGTACTTC	CSASLGPRQGALETQYF
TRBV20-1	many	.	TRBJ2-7	TGCAGTGCCGTGCTAGTCTACGAGCAGTACTTC	CSAVLVYEQYF
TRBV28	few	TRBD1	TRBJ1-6	TGTGCCAGCAGCCAGCTTGGGACAGGGGGAAGTAATTCACCCCTCCACTTT	CASSQLGTGGSNSPLHF
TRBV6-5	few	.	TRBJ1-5	TGTGCCAGCAGTTCCCACAGGGATCAGCCCCAGCATTTT	CASSSHRDQPQHF
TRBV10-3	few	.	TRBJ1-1	TGTGCCATCAGCGGTCGTGGGGGGGACACTGAAGCTTTCTTT	CAISGRGGDTEAFF
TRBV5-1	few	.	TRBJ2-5	TGCGCCAGCAGCTGGGGGACAAGCCAAGAGACCCAGTACTTC	CASSWGTSQETQYF
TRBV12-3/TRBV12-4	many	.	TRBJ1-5	TGTGCCAGCAATCGGGCGGACCAGCCCCAGCATTTT	CASNRADQPQHF